What follows is one TCR beta chain and its context. These data are taken from a study of technical replicates of blood from a few donors. Measured with immunoSEQ multiplex PCR; TCRdb has only the in-frame clones, and not every one. Of about 12,000 clones listed, around 79% are singletons. The TCR comes from a human donor in good health. Source material: PBMCs.

CDR3 sequence (DNA): TGCGCCAGCAGCTATGACAGGGATGGCTACACCTTC. Protein product: CASSYDRDGYTF. The rearrangement joins TRBV5-1 to TRBJ1-2, with 7 bases identical to TRBD1. With 3 bases clipped from V and 6 bases from J, the junction kept 2 bases outside the gene matches. The CDR3 loop spans 12 amino acids. Germline CDR1 is SGHRS and CDR2 is YFSETQ.